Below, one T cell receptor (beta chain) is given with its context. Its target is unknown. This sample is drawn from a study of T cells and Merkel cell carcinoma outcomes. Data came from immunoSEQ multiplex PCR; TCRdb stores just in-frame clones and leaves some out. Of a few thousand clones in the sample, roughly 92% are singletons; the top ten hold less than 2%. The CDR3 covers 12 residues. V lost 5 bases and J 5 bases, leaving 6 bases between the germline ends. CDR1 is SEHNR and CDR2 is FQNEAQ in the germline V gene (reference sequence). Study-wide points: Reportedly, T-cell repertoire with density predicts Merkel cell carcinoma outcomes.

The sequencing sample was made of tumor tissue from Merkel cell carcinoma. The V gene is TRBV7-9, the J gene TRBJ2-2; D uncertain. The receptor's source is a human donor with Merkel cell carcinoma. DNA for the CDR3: TGTGCCAGCAGCCCAATGACCGGGGAGCTGTTTTTT. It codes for CASSPMTGELFF.